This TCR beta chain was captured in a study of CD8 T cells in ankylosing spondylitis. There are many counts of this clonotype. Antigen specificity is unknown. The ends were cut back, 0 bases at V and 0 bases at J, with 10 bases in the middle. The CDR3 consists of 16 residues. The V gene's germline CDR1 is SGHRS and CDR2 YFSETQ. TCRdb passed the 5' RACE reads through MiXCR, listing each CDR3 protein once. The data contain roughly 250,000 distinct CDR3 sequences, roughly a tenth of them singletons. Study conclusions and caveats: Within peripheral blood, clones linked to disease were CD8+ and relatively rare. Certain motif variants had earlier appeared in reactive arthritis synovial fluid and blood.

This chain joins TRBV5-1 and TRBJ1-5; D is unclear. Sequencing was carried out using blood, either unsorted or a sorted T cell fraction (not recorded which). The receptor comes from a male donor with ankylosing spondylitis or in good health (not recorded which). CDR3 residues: CASSLALRGSNQPQHF. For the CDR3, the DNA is TGCGCCAGCAGCTTGGCCCTGCGGGGTAGCAATCAGCCCCAGCATTTT.